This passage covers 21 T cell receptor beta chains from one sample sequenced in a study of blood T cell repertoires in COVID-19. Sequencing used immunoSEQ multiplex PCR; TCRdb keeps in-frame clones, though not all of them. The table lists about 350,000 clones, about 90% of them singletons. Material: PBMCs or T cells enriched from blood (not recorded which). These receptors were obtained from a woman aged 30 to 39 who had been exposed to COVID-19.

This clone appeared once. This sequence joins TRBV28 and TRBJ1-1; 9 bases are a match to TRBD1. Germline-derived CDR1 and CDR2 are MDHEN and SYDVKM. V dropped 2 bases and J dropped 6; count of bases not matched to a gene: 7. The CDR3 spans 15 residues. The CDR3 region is CASSLTTGGEAEAFF. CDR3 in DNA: TGTGCCAGCAGTTTAACTACAGGGGGCGAGGCTGAAGCTTTCTTT.

CDR3 coding DNA: TGTGCCAGCAGTGAAGACGCGCGGGAGGGATGGAATGAGCAGTTCTTC. Protein: CASSEDAREGWNEQFF. This chain connects TRBV2 to TRBJ2-1; 9 positions agree with TRBD2. The V gene end was trimmed by 1 base and the J gene end by 7 bases; junction bases not matched to a gene: 8. The germline V gene has CDR1 SNHLY and CDR2 FYNNEI. The CDR3 spans 16 residues.

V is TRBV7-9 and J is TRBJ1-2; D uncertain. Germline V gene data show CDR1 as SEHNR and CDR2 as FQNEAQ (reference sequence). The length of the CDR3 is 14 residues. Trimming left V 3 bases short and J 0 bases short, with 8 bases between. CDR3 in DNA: TGTGCCAGCAGCTTGGAGAGAGCTAACTATGGCTACACCTTC. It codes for CASSLERANYGYTF.

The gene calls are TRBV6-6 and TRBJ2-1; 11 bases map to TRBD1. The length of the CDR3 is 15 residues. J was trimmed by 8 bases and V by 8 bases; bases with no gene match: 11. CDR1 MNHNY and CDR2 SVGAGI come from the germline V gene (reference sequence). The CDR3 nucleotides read TGTGCCAGCCGATCCGGGACAGGGGGTTTTTATGAGCAGTTCTTC. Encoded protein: CASRSGTGGFYEQFF.

The CDR3 sequence is CASSLNRGSYEQYF. CDR3 in DNA: TGTGCCAGCAGCCTTAACAGGGGGTCCTACGAGCAGTACTTC. J is TRBJ2-7 and V is TRBV3-1 (or the pseudogene TRBV3-2), with 8 bases that match TRBD1. This CDR3 has 14 residues. Germline V CDR1 and CDR2: LGHDT, YNNKEL (reference sequence). The junction had 3 bases not matched to a gene; V was cut back by 4 bases and J by 1 base.

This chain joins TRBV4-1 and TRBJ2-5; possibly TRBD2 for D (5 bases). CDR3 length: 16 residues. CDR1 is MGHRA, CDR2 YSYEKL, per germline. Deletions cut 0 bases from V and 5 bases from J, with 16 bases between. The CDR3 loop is CASSQESVRGGETQYF. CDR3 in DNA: TGCGCCAGCAGCCAAGAAAGTGTTCGGGGTGGGGAGACCCAGTACTTC.

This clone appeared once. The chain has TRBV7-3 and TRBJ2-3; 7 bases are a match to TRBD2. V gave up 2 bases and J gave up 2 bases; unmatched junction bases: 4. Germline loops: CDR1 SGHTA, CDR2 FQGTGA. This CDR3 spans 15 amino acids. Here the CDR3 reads CASSLWAGDTDTQYF. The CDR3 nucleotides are TGTGCCAGCAGCTTATGGGCGGGGGACACAGATACGCAGTATTTT.

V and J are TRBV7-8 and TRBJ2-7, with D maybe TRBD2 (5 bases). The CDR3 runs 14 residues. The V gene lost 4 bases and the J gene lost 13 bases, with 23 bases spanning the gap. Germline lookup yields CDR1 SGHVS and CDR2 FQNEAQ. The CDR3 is CASSSRSSGSSIYF. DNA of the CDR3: TGTGCCAGCAGCTCCAGATCGTCGGGGTCCTCCATCTACTTC.

CDR3 coding DNA: TGCGCCAGCAGTTCTTCCTGGACTAGCGGGACGCGCAATGAGCAGTTCTTC. Translating gives CASSSSWTSGTRNEQFF. This chain joins TRBV23-1 and TRBJ2-1; TRBD2 matches at 12 bases. TRBV23-1 is an ORF, and what it does is uncertain. The junction had 11 bases not matched to a gene; V was cut back by 5 bases and J by 6 bases. CDR3 length equals 17 residues.

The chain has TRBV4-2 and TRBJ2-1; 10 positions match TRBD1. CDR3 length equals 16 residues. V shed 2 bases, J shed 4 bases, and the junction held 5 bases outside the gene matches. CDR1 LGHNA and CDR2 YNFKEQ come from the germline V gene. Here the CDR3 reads CASSQSGQGGYNEQFF. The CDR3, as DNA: TGTGCCAGCAGCCAATCCGGACAGGGGGGATACAATGAGCAGTTCTTC.

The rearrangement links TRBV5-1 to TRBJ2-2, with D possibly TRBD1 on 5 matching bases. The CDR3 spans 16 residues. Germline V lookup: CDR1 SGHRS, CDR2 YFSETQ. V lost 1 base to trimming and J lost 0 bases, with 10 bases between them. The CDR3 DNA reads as TGCGCCAGCAGCTTGAGGGGCAGTCCGAACACCGGGGAGCTGTTTTTT. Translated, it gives CASSLRGSPNTGELFF. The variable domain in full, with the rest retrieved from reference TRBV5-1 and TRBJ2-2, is KAGVTQTPRYLIKTRGQQVTLSCSPISGHRSVSWYQQTPGQGLQFLFEYFSETQRNKGNFPGRFSGRQFSNSRSEMNVSTLELGDSALYLCASSLRGSPNTGELFFGEGSRLTVL.

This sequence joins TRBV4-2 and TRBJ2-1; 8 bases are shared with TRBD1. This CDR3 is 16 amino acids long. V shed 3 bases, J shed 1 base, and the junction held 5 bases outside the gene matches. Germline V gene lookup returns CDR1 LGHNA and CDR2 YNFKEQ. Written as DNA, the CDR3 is TGTGCCAGCAGCCACGACAGGGGTACTTCCTACAATGAGCAGTTCTTC. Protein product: CASSHDRGTSYNEQFF.

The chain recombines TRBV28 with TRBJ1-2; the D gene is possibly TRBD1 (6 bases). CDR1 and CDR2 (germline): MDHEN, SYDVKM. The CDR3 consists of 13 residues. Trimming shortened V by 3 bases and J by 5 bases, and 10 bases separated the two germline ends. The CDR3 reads CASSFQQGYGYTF. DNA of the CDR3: TGTGCCAGCAGTTTCCAACAGGGTTATGGCTACACCTTC.

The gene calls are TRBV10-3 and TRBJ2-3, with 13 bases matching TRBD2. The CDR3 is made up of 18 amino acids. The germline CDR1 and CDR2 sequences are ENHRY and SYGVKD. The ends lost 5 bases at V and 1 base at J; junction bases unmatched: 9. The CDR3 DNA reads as TGTGCCATCAGTCCACTAGCGGGGGGGGGCGGAGGCACAGATACGCAGTATTTT. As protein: CAISPLAGGGGGTDTQYF.

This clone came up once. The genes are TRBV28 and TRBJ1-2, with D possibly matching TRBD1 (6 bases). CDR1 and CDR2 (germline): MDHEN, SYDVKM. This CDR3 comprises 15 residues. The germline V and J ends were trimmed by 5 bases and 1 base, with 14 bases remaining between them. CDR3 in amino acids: CASSLGQIVNYGYTF. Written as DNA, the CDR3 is TGTGCCAGCAGTCTCGGACAGATTGTTAACTATGGCTACACCTTC.

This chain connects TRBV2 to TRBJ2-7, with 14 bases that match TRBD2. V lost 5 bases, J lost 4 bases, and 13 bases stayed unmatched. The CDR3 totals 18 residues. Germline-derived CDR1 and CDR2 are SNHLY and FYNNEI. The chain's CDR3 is CASSPRLAGGPTRYEQYF. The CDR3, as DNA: TGTGCCAGCAGTCCACGACTAGCGGGGGGGCCCACCAGGTACGAGCAGTACTTC.

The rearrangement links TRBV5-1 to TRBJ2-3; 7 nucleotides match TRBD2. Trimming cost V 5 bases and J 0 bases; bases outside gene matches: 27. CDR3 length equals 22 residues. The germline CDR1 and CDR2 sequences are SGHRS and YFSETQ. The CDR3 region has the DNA TGCGCCAGCAGTCCTTGGGATTCGTGGGAGGGCCGACGTACGATTAGCACAGATACGCAGTATTTT. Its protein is CASSPWDSWEGRRTISTDTQYF.

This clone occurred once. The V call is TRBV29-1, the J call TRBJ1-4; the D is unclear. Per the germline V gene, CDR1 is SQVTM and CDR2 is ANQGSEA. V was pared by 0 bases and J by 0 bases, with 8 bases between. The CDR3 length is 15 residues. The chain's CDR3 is CSVEDVSSTNEKLFF. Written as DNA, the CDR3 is TGCAGCGTTGAAGATGTCAGTTCAACTAATGAAAAACTGTTTTTT.

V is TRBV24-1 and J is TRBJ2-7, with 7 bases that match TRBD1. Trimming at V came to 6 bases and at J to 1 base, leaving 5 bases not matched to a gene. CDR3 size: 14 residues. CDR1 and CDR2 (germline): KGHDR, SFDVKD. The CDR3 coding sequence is TGTGCCACCAGTCCGGGACAGATATCCTACGAGCAGTACTTC. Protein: CATSPGQISYEQYF.

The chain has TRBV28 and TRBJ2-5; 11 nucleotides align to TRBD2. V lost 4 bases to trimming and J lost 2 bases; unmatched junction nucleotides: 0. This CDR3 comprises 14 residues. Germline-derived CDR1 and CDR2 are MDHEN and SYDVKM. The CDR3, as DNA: TGTGCCAGCAGTTCTAGCGGGAGGCAAGAGACCCAGTACTTC. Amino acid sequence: CASSSSGRQETQYF.

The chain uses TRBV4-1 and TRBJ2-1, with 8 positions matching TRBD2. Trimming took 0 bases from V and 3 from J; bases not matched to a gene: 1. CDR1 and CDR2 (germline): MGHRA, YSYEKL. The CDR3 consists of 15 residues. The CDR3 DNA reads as TGCGCCAGCAGCCAAGATGGGACTAGCTACAATGAGCAGTTCTTC. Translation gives CASSQDGTSYNEQFF.